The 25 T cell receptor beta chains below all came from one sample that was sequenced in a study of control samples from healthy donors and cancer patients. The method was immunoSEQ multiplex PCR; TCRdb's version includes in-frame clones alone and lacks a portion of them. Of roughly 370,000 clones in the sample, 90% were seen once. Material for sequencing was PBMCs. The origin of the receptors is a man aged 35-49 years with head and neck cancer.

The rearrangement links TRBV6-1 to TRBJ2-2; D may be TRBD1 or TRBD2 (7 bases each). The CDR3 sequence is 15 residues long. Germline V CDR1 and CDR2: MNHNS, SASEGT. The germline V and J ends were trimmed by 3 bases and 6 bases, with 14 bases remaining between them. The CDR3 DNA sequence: TGTGCCAGCAGTGAGGAACAGGGGAGGGCCGGGGAGCTGTTTTTT. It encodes CASSEEQGRAGELFF.

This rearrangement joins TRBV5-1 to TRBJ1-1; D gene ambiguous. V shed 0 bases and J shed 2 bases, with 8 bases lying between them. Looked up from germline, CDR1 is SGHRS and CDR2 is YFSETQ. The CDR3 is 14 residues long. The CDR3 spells CASSLAQLNTEAFF. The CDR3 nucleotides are TGCGCCAGCAGCTTGGCACAGCTAAACACTGAAGCTTTCTTT.

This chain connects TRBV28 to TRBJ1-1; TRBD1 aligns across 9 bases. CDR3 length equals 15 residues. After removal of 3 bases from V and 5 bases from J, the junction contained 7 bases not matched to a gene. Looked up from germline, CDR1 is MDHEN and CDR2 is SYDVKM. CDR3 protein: CASSFLRQGGTEAFF. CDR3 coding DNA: TGTGCCAGCAGTTTTTTACGACAGGGGGGGACTGAAGCTTTCTTT.

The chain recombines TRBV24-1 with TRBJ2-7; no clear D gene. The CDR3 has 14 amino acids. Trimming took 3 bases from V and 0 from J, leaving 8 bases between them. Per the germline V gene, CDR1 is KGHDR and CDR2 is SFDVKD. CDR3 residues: CATSDVGDSYEQYF. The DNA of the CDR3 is TGTGCCACCAGTGATGTTGGAGACTCCTACGAGCAGTACTTC.

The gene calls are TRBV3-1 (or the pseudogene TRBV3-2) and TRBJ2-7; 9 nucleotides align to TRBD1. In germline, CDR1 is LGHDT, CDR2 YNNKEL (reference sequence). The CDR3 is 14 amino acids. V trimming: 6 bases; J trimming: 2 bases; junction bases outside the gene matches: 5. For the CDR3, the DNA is TGTGCCAGCAGTTACGGACAGGGGACCTACGAGCAGTACTTC. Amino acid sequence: CASSYGQGTYEQYF.

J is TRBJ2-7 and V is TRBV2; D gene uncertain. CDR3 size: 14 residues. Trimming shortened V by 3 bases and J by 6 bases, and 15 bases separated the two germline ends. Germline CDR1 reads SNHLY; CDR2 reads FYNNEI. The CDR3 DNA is TGTGCCAGCAGTGATCCGTATCCCCAGGTCGAGCAGTACTTC. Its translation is CASSDPYPQVEQYF.

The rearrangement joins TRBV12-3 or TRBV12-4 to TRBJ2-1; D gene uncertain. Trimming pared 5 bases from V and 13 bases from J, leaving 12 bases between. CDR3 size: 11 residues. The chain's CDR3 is CASSRTVPQFF. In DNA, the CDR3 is TGTGCCAGCAGTCGTACGGTTCCTCAGTTCTTC.

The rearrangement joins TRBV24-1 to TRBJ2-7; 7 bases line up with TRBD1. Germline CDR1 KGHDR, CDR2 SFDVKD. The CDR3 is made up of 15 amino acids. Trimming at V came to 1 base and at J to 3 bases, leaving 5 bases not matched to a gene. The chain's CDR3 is CATSDLGAGGYEQYF. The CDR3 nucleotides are TGTGCCACCAGTGATTTAGGGGCAGGGGGCTACGAGCAGTACTTC.

The CDR3 DNA is TGCGCCAGCAGCCAACCAGGGTACAATTCACCCCTCCACTTT. This gives the protein CASSQPGYNSPLHF. The chain has TRBV4-3 and TRBJ1-6; D is perhaps TRBD1 (5 bases). CDR1 is LGHNA and CDR2 is YSLEER in the germline V gene. There are 14 residues in the CDR3. The V gene lost 2 bases and the J gene lost 7 bases, with 9 bases spanning the gap.

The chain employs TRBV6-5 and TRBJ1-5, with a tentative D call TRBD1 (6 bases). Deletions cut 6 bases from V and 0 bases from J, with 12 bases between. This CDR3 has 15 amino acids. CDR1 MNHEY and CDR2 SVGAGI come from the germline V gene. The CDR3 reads CASSQIQGSNQPQHF. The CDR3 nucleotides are TGTGCCAGCAGCCAAATACAGGGTAGCAATCAGCCCCAGCATTTT.

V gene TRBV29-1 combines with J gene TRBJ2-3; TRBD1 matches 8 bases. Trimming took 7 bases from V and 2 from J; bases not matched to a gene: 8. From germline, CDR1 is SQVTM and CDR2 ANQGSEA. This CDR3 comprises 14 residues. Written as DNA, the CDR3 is TGCAGCGCCGGGGGACAGGCCTACACAGATACGCAGTATTTT. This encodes CSAGGQAYTDTQYF.

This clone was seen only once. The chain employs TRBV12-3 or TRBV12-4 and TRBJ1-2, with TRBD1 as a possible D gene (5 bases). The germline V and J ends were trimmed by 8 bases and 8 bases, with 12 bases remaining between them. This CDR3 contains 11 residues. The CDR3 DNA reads TGTGCCAGCTCCATCAGGGAAGGCTACACCTTC. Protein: CASSIREGYTF.

The CDR3 loop is CASSLDVGQGALSTIYF. CDR3 in DNA: TGTGCCAGCAGCTTAGATGTGGGACAAGGGGCCCTAAGCACCATATATTTT. V usage is TRBV11-2 and J usage is TRBJ1-3, with D perhaps matching TRBD1 (6 bases). The CDR3 extends over 17 amino acids. Germline CDR1 and CDR2: SGHAT and FQNNGV. Trimming shortened V by 0 bases and J by 9 bases, and 21 bases separated the two germline ends.

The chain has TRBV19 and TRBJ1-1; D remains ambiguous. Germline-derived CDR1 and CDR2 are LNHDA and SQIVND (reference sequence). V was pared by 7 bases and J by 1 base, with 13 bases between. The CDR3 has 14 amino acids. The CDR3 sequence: CASTSKGSNTEAFF. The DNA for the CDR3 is TGTGCCAGTACCTCAAAGGGATCGAACACTGAAGCTTTCTTT.

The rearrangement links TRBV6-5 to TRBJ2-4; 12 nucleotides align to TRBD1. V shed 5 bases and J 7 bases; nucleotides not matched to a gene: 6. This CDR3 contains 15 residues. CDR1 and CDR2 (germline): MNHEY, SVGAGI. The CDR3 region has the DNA TGTGCCAGCAGTACCCGGGGACAGGGGGCCAACATTCAGTACTTC. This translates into CASSTRGQGANIQYF.

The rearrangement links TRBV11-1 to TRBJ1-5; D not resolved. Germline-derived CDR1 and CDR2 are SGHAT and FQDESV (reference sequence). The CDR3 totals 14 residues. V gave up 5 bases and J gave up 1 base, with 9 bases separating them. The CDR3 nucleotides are TGTGCCAGCAGCCTAGGAGGGAGCAATCAGCCCCAGCATTTT. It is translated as CASSLGGSNQPQHF.

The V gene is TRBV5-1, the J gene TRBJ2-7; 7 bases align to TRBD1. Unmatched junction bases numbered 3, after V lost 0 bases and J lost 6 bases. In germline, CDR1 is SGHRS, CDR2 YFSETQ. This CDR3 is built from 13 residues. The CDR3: CASSLETGTEQYF. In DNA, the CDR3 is TGCGCCAGCAGCTTGGAGACAGGGACCGAGCAGTACTTC.

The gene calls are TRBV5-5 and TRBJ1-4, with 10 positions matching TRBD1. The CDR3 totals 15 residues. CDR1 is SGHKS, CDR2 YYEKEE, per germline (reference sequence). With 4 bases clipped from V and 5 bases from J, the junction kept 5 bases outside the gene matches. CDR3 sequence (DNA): TGTGCCAGCAGCGGATGGACAGGGGGAAATGAAAAACTGTTTTTT. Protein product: CASSGWTGGNEKLFF.

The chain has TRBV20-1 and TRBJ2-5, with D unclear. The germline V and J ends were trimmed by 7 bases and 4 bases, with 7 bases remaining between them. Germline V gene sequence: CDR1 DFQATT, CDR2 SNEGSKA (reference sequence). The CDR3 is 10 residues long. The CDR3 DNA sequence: TGCAGTGGATTCAGAGAGACCCAGTACTTC. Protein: CSGFRETQYF.

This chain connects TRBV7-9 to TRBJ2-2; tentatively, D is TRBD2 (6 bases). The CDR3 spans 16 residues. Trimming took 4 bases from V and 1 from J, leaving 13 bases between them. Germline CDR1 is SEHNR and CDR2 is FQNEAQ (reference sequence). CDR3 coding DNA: TGTGCCAGCAGCTCGCGACTAGTAGTGAACACCGGGGAGCTGTTTTTT. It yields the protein CASSSRLVVNTGELFF. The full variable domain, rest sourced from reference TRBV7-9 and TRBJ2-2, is DTGVSQNPRHKITKRGQNVTFRCDPISEHNRLYWYRQTLGQGPEFLTYFQNEAQLEKSRLLSDRFSAERPKGSFSTLEIQRTEQGDSAMYLCASSSRLVVNTGELFFGEGSRLTVL.

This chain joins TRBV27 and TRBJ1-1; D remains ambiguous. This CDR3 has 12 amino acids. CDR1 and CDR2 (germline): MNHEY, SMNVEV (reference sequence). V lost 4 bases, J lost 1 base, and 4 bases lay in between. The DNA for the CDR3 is TGTGCCAGCAGTTCCCCGAACACTGAAGCTTTCTTT. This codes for CASSSPNTEAFF.

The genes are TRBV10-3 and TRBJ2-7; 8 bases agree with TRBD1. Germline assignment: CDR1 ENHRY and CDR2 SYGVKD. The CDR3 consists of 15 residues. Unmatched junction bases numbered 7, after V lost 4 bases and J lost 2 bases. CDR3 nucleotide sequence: TGTGCCATCAGTGTTAGGGACAGGAACACCTACGAGCAGTACTTC. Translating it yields CAISVRDRNTYEQYF.

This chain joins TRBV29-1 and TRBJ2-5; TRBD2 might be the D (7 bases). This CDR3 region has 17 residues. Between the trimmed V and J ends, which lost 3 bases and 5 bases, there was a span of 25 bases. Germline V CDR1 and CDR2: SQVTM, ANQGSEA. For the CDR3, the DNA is TGCAGCGTTGAGTGGGGGGGGGACAACCTTCTTCTGGAGACCCAGTACTTC. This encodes CSVEWGGDNLLLETQYF.

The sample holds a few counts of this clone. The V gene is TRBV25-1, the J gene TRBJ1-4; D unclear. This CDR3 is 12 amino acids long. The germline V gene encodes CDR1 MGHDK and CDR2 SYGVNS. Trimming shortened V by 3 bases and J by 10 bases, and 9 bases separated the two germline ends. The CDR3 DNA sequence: TGTGCCAGCAGTGAGGGAGTAGGAAAACTGTTTTTT. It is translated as CASSEGVGKLFF.

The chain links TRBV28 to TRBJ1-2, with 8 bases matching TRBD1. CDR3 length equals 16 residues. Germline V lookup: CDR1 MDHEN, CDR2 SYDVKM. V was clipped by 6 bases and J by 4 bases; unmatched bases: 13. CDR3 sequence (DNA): TGTGCCAGCAGGGAAGGGGGACAGGAGGCTTTCTATGGCTACACCTTC. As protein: CASREGGQEAFYGYTF.